Listed below are T cell receptor beta chains from one sample, sequenced in a study of cytomegalovirus exposure and HLA in healthy donors. Measured with immunoSEQ multiplex PCR; TCRdb has only the in-frame clones, and not every one. The table lists 72,000 or so clones, around two thirds of them singletons. Sequenced: PBMCs. All receptors come from a human donor in good health. Each CDR3 is given with its conserved first and last residue. A D gene is named only where the DNA matches it firmly. Some rows mark clone size as missing; the rest say once, few, many or name a class of expanded clone.

size,D,J,V,CDR3,DNA
.,.,TRBJ1-1,TRBV7-9,CSSSFGNTEAFF,TGTTCCAGCAGCTTCGGGAACACTGAAGCTTTCTTT
.,.,TRBJ1-1,TRBV7-9,CASSLLGGTNTEAFF,TGTGCCAGCAGCTTATTGGGGGGGACGAACACTGAAGCTTTCTTT
.,.,TRBJ2-4,TRBV9,CASSAQGGIQYF,TGTGCCAGCAGCGCGCAGGGTGGCATTCAGTACTTC
.,.,TRBJ2-2,TRBV6-5,CASRGLTGELFF,TGTGCCAGCAGGGGCCTGACCGGGGAGCTGTTTTTT
.,.,TRBJ2-5,TRBV11-2,CASSLGGTQTQYF,TGTGCCAGCAGCTTAGGCGGGACCCAGACCCAGTACTTC
.,TRBD1,TRBJ1-2,TRBV6-6,CASSYSTGGNGYTF,TGTGCCAGCAGTTACTCTACAGGGGGTAACGGCTACACCTTC
.,TRBD1,TRBJ2-7,TRBV10-2,CASINRDRGYEQYF,TGCGCCAGCATAAACCGGGACAGGGGTTACGAGCAGTACTTC
.,.,TRBJ2-7,TRBV12-2,CASRLAGLETGYEQYF,TGTGCAAGTCGCTTAGCGGGTTTAGAGACAGGCTACGAGCAGTACTTC
.,.,TRBJ2-1,TRBV29-1,CSAEPVAREQFF,TGCAGCGCTGAGCCCGTGGCCCGCGAGCAGTTCTTC
once,TRBD2,TRBJ2-1,TRBV5-4,CASSLRLADNEQFF,TGTGCCAGCAGCTTGAGACTAGCTGACAATGAGCAGTTCTTC
.,TRBD1,TRBJ1-2,TRBV2,CATDRGTNYGYTF,TGTGCCACCGACAGGGGGACTAACTATGGCTACACCTTC
.,.,TRBJ1-2,TRBV9,CASSVATGGAGGYTF,TGTGCCAGCAGCGTAGCTACCGGGGGGGCGGGGGGCTACACCTTC
once,.,TRBJ2-6,TRBV9,CASSVQGWGANVLTF,TGTGCCAGCAGCGTTCAGGGTTGGGGGGCCAACGTCCTGACTTTC
.,TRBD1,TRBJ1-2,TRBV19,CASRDRGYSFYGYTF,TGTGCCAGTAGGGACAGGGGTTATTCTTTCTATGGCTACACCTTC
medium-sized,.,TRBJ1-4,TRBV6-1,CASSGAGTQYFTNEKLFF,TGTGCCAGCAGTGGAGCCGGGACACAATACTTTACTAATGAAAAACTGTTTTTT
once,.,TRBJ1-2,TRBV19,CASSIAFNYGYTF,TGTGCCAGTAGTATAGCCTTCAACTATGGCTACACCTTC
.,.,TRBJ1-1,TRBV30,CAWSPSRGPKGLNTEAFF,TGTGCCTGGAGCCCCTCCAGGGGTCCAAAGGGATTGAACACTGAAGCTTTCTTT
.,TRBD1,TRBJ1-4,TRBV7-6,CASSRIGTVNEKLFF,TGTGCCAGCAGCCGAATCGGGACAGTTAATGAAAAACTGTTTTTT
.,.,TRBJ2-6,TRBV27,CASSVAIANVLTF,TGTGCCAGCAGCGTTGCGATTGCCAACGTCCTGACTTTC
.,.,TRBJ1-3,TRBV30,CACDEGSLRNTIYF,TGTGCCTGCGACGAGGGTTCGCTCCGTAACACCATATATTTT
.,.,TRBJ2-7,TRBV7-2,CASSLRGGTHAYEQYF,TGTGCCAGCAGCTTAAGGGGGGGGACCCACGCCTACGAGCAGTACTTC
.,.,TRBJ2-7,TRBV12-5,CASGLPRWEQYF,TGTGCTAGTGGTTTGCCCCGGTGGGAGCAGTACTTC
.,.,TRBJ2-7,TRBV6-1,CASSEEGTGAYEQYF,TGTGCCAGCAGTGAAGAGGGGACGGGAGCCTACGAGCAGTACTTC